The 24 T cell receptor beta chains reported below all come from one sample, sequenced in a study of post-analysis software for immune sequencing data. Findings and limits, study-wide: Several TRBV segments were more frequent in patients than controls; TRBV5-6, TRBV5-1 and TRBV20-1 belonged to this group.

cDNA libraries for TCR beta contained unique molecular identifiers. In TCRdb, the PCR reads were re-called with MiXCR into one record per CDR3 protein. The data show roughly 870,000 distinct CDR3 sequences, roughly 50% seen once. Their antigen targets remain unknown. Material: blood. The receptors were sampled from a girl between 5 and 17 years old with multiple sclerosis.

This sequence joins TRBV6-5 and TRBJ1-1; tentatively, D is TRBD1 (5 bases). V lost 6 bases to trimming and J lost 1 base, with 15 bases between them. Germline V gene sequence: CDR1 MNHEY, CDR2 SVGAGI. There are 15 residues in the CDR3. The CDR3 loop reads CASRLGEGRNTEAFF. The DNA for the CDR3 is TGTGCCAGCAGGCTGGGGGAGGGCCGGAACACTGAAGCTTTCTTT.

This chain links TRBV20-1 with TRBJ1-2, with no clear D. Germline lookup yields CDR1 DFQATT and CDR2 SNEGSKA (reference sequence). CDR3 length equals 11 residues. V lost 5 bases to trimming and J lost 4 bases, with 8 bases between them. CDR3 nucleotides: TGCAGTGCTGGCGTCGGCTATGGCTACACCTTC. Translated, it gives CSAGVGYGYTF.

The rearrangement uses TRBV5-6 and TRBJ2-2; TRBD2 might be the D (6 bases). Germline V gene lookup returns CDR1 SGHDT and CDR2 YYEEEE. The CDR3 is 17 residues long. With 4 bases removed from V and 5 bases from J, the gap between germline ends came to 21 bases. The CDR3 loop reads CASSIGGSGLGTGELFF. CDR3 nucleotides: TGTGCCAGCAGCATCGGAGGTAGCGGACTCGGGACCGGGGAGCTGTTTTTT.

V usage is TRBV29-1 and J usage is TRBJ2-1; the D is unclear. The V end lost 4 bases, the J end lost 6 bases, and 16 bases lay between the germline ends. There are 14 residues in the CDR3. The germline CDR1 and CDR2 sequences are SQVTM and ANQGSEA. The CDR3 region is CSVVPGGLINEQFF. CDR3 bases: TGCAGCGTTGTCCCCGGCGGCCTGATCAATGAGCAGTTCTTC.

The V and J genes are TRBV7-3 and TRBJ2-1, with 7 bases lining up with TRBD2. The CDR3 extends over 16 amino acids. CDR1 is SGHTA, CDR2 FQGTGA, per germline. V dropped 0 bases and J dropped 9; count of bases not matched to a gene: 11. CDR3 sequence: CASSLTSGLRGIEQFF. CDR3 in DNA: TGTGCCAGCAGCTTAACCTCGGGACTACGGGGCATTGAGCAGTTCTTC.

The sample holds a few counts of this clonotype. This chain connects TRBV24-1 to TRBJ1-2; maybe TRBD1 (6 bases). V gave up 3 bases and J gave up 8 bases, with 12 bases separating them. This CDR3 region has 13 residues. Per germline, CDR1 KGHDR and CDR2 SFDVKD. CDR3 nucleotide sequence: TGTGCCACCAGTGATGCCAGGGGTGACGGCTACACCTTC. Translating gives CATSDARGDGYTF.

The CDR3 sequence is CASSHPGGDEQFF. The CDR3 nucleotides are TGCGCCAGCAGCCATCCGGGGGGGGATGAGCAGTTCTTC. The chain combines TRBV5-1 with TRBJ2-1, with 8 bases fitting TRBD2. V was pared by 4 bases and J by 8 bases, with 5 bases of the junction left unmatched. Germline V gives CDR1 SGHRS, CDR2 YFSETQ. The CDR3 runs 13 residues.

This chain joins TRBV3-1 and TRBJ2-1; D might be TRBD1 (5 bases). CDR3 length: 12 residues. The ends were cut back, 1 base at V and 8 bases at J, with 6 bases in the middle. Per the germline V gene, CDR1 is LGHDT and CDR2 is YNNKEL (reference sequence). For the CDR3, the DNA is TGTGCCAGCAGCCAAGGGGGCTATGAGCAGTTCTTC. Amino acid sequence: CASSQGGYEQFF.

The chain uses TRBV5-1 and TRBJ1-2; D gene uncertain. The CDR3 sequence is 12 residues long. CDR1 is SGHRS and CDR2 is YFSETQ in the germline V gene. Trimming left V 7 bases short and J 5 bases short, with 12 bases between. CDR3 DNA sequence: TGCGCCAGCTTGACATCAGCTTATGGCTACACCTTC. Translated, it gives CASLTSAYGYTF. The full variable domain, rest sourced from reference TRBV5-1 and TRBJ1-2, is KAGVTQTPRYLIKTRGQQVTLSCSPISGHRSVSWYQQTPGQGLQFLFEYFSETQRNKGNFPGRFSGRQFSNSRSEMNVSTLELGDSALYLCASLTSAYGYTFGSGTRLTVV.

Here the CDR3 reads CASGETGWGEQYF. In DNA, the CDR3 is TGCGCCAGCGGTGAGACAGGTTGGGGCGAGCAGTACTTC. The rearrangement links TRBV5-1 to TRBJ2-7, with a possible D match to TRBD1 (6 bases). Germline assignment: CDR1 SGHRS and CDR2 YFSETQ. V dropped 7 bases and J dropped 6 bases, with 17 bases sitting between them. The CDR3 runs 13 residues. Supplemented by reference TRBV5-1 and TRBJ2-7, the full variable domain reads KAGVTQTPRYLIKTRGQQVTLSCSPISGHRSVSWYQQTPGQGLQFLFEYFSETQRNKGNFPGRFSGRQFSNSRSEMNVSTLELGDSALYLCASGETGWGEQYFGPGTRLTVT.

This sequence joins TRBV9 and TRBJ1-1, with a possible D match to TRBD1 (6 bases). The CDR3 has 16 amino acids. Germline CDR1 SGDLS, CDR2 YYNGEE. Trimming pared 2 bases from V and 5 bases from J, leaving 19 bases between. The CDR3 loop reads CASSVTGPQGRTEAFF. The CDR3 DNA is TGTGCCAGCAGCGTGACAGGCCCCCAGGGGAGGACTGAAGCTTTCTTT.

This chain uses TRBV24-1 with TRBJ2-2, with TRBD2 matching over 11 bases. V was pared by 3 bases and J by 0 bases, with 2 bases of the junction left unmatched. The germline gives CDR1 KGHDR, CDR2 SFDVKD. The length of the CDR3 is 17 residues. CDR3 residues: CATSDGLAGPNTGELFF. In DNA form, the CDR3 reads TGTGCCACCAGTGATGGACTAGCGGGCCCGAACACCGGGGAGCTGTTTTTT.

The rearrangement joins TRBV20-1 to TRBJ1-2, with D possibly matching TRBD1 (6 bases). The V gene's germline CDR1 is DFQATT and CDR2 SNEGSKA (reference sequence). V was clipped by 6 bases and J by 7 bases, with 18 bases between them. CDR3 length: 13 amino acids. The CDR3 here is CSATILDRPGYTF. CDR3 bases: TGCAGTGCCACAATCTTAGACAGGCCTGGCTACACCTTC.

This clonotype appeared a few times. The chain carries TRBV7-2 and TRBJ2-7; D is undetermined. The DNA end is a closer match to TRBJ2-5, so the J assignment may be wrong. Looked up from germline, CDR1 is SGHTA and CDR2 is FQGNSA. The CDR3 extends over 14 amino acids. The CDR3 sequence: CASSLASLRETQYF. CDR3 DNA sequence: TGTGCCAGCAGCTTAGCTTCCCTACGGGAGACCCAGTACTTC.

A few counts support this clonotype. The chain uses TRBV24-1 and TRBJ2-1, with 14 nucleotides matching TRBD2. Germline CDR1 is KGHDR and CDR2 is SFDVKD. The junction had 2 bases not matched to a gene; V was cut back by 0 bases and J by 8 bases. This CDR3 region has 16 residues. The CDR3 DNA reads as TGTGCCACCAGTGATTTGGGGACTAGCGGGAGCTATGAGCAGTTCTTC. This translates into CATSDLGTSGSYEQFF.

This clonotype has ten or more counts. The CDR3 DNA sequence: TGTGCCATCAGTGAGCGCCGGGATTCCTACGAGCAGTACTTC. Translating it yields CAISERRDSYEQYF. This chain connects TRBV10-3 to TRBJ2-7, with D perhaps TRBD2 (5 bases). CDR1 ENHRY and CDR2 SYGVKD come from the germline V gene. The ends were cut back, 2 bases at V and 1 base at J, with 9 bases in the middle. The CDR3 is 14 amino acids.

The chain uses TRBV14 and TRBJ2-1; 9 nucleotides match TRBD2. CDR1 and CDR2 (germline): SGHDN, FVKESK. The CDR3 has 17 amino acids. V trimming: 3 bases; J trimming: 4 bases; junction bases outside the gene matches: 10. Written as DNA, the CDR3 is TGTGCCAGCAGCCAGGGAGACGGGACTAGCAGTTACAATGAGCAGTTCTTC. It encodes CASSQGDGTSSYNEQFF.

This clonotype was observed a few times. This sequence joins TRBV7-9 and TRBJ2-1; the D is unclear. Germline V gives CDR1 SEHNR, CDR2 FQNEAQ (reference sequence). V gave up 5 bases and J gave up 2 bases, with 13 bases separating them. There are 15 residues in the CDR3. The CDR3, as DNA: TGTGCCAGCAGCCCCCGAGGAGCCCCCTACAATGAGCAGTTCTTC. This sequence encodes CASSPRGAPYNEQFF.

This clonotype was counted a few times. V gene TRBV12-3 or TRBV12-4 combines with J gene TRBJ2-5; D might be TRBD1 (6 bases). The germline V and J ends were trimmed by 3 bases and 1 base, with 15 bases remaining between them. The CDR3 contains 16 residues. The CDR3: CASSLATGLGQETQYF. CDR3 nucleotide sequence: TGTGCCAGCAGTTTGGCAACAGGGCTTGGCCAAGAGACCCAGTACTTC.

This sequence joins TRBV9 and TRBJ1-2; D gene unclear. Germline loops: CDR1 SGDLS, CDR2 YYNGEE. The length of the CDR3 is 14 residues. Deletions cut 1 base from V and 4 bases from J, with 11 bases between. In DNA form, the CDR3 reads TGTGCCAGCAGCGTAAGGAACCTAGGCTATGGCTACACCTTC. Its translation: CASSVRNLGYGYTF.

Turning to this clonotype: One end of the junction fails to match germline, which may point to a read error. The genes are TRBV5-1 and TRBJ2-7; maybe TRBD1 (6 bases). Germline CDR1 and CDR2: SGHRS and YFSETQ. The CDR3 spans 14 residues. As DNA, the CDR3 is TGCGCCAGCAGCCGTAGCGATACAGGGTACGGGCAGTACTTC. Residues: CASSRSDTGYGQYF.

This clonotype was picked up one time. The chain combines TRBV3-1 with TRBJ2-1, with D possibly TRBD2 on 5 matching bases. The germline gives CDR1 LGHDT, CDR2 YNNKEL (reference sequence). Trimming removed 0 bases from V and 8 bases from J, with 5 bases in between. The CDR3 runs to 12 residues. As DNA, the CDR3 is TGTGCCAGCAGCCAAGACGGGGATGAGCAGTTCTTC. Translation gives CASSQDGDEQFF.

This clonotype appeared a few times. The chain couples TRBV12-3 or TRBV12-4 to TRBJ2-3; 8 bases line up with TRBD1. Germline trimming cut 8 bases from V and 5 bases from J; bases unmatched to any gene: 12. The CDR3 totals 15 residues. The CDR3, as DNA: TGTGCCAGCCACCGGGCAGGGGGCTGGATAGATACGCAGTATTTT. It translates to CASHRAGGWIDTQYF.

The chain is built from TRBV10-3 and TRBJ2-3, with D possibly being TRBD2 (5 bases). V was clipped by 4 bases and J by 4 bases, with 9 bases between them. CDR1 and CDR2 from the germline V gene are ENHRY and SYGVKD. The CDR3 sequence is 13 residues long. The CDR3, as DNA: TGTGCCATCAGTGTGGACTCGTCAGATACGCAGTATTTT. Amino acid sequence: CAISVDSSDTQYF.